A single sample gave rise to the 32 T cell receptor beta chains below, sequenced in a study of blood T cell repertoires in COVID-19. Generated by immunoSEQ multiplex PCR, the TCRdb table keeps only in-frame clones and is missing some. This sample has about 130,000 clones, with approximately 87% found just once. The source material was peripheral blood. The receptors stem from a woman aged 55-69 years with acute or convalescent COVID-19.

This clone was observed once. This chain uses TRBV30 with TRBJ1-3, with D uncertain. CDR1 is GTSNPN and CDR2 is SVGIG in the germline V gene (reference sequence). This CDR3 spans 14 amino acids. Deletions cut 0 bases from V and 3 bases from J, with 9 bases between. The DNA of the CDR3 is TGTGCCTGGAGTGTGGGCCGCCATGGAAACACCATATATTTT. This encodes CAWSVGRHGNTIYF.

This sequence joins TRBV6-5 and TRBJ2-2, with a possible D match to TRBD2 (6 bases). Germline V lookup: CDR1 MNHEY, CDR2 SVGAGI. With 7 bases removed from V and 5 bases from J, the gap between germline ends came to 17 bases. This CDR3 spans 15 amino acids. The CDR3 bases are TGTGCCAGCACCTACCGGCGGGGTGTGACCGGGGAGCTGTTTTTT. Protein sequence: CASTYRRGVTGELFF.

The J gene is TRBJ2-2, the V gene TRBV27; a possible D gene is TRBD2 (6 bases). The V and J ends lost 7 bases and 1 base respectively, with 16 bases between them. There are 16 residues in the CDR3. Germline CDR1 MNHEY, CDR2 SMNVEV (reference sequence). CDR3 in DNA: TGTGCCAGCATCCCCGTAACGGGGGTGAACACCGGGGAGCTGTTTTTT. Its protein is CASIPVTGVNTGELFF.

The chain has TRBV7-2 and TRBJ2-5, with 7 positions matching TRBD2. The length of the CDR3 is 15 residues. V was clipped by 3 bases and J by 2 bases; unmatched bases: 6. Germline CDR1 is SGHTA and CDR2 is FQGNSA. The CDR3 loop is CASSFGSGSQETQYF. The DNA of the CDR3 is TGTGCCAGCAGCTTTGGTAGCGGGTCACAAGAGACCCAGTACTTC.

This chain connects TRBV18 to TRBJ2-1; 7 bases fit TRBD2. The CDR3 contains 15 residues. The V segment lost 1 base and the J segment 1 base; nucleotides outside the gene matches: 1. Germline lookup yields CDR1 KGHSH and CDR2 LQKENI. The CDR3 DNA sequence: TGTGCCAGCTCACCACGGCGGGAGTCCTACAATGAGCAGTTCTTC. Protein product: CASSPRRESYNEQFF.

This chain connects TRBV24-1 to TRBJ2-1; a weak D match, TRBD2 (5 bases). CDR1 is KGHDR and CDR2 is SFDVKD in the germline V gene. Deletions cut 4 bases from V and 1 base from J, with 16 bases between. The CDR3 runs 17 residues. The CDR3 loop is CATSDPLRRASYNEQFF. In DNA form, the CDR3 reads TGTGCCACCAGTGACCCTTTGCGGCGGGCGTCCTACAATGAGCAGTTCTTC.

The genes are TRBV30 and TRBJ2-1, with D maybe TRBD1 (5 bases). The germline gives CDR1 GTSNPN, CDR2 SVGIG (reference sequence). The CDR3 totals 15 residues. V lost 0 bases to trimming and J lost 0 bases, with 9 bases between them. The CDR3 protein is CAWSVQANSYNEQFF. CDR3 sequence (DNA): TGTGCCTGGAGTGTACAGGCGAACTCCTACAATGAGCAGTTCTTC.

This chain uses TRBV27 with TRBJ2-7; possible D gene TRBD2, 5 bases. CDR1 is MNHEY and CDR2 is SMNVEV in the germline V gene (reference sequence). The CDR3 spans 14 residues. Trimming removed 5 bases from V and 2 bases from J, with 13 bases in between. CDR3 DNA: TGTGCCAGCAGTCCTCGCCCCGGGGCCTACGAGCAGTACGTC. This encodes CASSPRPGAYEQYV.

The CDR3 spells CATSRAATFVDEQFF. The CDR3 DNA reads TGTGCCACCAGCAGAGCAGCGACTTTTGTAGATGAGCAGTTCTTC. The chain joins TRBV15 to TRBJ2-1; no reliable D call. V was shortened by 1 base and J by 8 bases, with 15 bases between the two germline ends. This CDR3 spans 15 amino acids. Germline V gives CDR1 LNHNV, CDR2 YYDKDF (reference sequence).

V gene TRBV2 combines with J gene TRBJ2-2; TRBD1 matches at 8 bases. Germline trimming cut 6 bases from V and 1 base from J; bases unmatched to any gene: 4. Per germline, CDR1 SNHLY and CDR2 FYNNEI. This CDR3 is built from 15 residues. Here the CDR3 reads CASSPGTGNTGELFF. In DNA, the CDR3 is TGTGCCAGCAGCCCCGGGACAGGGAACACCGGGGAGCTGTTTTTT.

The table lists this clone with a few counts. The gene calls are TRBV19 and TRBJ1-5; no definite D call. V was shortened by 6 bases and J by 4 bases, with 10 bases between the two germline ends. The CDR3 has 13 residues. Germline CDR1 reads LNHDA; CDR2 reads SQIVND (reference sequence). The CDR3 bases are TGTGCCAGTAGCTCCCGGACTAATCAGCCCCAGCATTTT. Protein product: CASSSRTNQPQHF.

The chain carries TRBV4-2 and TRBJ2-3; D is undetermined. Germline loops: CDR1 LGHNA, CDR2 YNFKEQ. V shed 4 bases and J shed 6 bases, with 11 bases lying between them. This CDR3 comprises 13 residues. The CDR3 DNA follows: TGTGCCAGCAGCCCGCGAGTATTGGATACGCAGTATTTT. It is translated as CASSPRVLDTQYF.

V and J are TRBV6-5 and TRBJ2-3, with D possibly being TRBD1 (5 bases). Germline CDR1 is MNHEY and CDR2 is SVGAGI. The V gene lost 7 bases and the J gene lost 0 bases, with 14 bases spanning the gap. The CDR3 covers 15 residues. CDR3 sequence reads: CASTPGITSTDTQYF. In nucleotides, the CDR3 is TGTGCCAGCACTCCAGGGATTACTAGCACAGATACGCAGTATTTT.

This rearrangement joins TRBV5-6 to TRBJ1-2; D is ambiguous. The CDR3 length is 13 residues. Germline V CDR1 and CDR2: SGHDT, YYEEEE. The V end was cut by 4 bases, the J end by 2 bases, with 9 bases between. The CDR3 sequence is CASSQYTNYGYTF. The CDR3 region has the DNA TGTGCCAGCAGCCAATACACCAACTATGGCTACACCTTC. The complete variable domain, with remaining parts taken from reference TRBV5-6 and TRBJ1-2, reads DAGVTQSPTHLIKTRGQQVTLRCSPKSGHDTVSWYQQALGQGPQFIFQYYEEEERQRGNFPDRFSGHQFPNYSSELNVNALLLGDSALYLCASSQYTNYGYTFGSGTRLTVV.

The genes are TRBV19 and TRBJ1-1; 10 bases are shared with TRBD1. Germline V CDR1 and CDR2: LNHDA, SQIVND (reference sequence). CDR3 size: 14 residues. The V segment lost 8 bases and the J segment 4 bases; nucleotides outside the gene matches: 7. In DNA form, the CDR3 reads TGTGCCAGTTCCATCCGGACAGGGGGCACTGAAGCTTTCTTT. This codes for CASSIRTGGTEAFF.

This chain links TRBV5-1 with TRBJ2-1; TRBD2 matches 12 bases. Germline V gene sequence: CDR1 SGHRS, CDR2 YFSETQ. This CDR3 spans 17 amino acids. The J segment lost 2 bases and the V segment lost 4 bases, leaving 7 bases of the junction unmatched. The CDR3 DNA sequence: TGCGCCAGCAGCACGACTAGCGGGAGTTCTCCCTACAATGAGCAGTTCTTC. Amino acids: CASSTTSGSSPYNEQFF.

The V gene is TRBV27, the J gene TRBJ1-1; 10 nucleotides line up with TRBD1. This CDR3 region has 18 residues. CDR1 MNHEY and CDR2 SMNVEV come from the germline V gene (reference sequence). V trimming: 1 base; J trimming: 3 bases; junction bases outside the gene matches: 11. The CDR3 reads CASSLWPWTGGWDTEAFF. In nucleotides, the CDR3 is TGTGCCAGCAGTTTATGGCCCTGGACAGGGGGGTGGGACACTGAAGCTTTCTTT.

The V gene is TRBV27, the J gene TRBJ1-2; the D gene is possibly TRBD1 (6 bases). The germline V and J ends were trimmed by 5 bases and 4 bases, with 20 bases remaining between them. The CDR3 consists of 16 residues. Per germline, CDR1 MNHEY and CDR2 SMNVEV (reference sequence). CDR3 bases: TGTGCCAGCAGTCCAGAGCAGGGGCCCCTCTTCTATGGCTACACCTTC. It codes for CASSPEQGPLFYGYTF.

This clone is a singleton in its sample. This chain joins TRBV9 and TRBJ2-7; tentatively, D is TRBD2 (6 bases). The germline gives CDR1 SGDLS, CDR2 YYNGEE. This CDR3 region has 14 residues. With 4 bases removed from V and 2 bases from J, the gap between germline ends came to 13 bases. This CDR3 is CASSPGGTAYEQYF. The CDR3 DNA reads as TGTGCCAGCAGCCCAGGAGGGACCGCCTACGAGCAGTACTTC.

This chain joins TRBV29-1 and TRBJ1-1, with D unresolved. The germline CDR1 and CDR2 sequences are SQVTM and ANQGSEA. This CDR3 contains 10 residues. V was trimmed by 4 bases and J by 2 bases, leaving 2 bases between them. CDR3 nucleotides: TGCAGCGTTGCTAACACTGAAGCTTTCTTT. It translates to CSVANTEAFF.

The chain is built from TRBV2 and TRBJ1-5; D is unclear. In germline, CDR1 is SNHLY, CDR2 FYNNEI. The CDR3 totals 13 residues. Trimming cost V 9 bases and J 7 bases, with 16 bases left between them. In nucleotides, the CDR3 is TGTGCCAGTACGAGGGATGTTGGCCAGCCCCAGCATTTT. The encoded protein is CASTRDVGQPQHF.

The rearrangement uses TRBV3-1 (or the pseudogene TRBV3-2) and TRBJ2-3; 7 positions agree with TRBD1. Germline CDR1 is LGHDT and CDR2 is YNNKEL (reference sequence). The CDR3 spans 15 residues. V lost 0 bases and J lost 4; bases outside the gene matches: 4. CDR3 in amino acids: CASSQEIGGADTQYF. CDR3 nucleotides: TGTGCCAGCAGCCAAGAGATAGGGGGCGCAGATACGCAGTATTTT.

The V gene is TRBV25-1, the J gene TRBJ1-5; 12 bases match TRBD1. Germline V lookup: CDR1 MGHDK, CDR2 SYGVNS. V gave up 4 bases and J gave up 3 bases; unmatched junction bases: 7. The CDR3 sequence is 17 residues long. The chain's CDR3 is CASSAKGGQGANQPQHF. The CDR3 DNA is TGTGCCAGCAGTGCCAAGGGGGGACAGGGGGCCAATCAGCCCCAGCATTTT.

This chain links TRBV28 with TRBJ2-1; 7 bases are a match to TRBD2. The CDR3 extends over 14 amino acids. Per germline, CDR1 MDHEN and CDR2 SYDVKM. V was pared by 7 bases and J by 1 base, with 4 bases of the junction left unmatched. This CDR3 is CASTRGDSYNEQFF. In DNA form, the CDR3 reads TGTGCCAGCACCCGGGGGGATTCCTACAATGAGCAGTTCTTC.

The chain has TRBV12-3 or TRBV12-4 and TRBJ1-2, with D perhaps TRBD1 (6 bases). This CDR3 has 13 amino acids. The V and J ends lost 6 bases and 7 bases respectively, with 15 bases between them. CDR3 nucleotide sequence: TGTGCCAGCAGCCTGGGCGGGGGCGCTGGCTACACCTTC. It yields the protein CASSLGGGAGYTF.

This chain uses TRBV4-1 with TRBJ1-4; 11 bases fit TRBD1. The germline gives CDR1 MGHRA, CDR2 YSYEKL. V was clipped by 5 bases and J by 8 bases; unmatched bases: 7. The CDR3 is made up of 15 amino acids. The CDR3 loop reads CASSWGDRGSEKLFF. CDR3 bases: TGCGCCAGCAGCTGGGGGGACAGGGGGAGCGAAAAACTGTTTTTT.

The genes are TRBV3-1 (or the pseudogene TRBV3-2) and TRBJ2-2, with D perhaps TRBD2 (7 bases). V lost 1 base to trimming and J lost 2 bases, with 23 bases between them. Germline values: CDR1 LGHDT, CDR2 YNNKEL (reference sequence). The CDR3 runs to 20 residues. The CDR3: CASSQVLRGRAGENTGELFF. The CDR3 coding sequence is TGTGCCAGCAGCCAAGTCCTTAGGGGGAGGGCCGGAGAAAACACCGGGGAGCTGTTTTTT.

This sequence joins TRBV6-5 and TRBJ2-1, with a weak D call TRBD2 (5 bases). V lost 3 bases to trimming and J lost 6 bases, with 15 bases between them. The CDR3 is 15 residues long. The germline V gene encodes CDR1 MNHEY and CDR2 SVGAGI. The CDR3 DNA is TGTGCCAGCAGTTATACTCTAGCCGGTGGCAATGAGCAGTTCTTC. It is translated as CASSYTLAGGNEQFF.

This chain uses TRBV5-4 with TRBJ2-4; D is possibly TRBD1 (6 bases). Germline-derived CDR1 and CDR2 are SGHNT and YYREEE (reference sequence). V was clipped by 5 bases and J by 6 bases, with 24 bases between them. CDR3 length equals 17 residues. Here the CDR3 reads CASSTRQESPRANIQYF. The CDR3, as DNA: TGTGCCAGCAGTACCCGACAGGAATCCCCCCGGGCAAACATTCAGTACTTC. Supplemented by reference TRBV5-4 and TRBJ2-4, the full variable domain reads ETGVTQSPTHLIKTRGQQVTLRCSSQSGHNTVSWYQQALGQGPQFIFQYYREEENGRGNFPPRFSGLQFPNYSSELNVNALELDDSALYLCASSTRQESPRANIQYFGAGTRLSVL.

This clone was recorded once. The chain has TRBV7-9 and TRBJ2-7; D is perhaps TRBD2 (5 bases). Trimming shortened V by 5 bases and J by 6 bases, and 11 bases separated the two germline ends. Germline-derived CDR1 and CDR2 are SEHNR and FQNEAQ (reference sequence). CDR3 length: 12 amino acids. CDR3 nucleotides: TGTGCCAGCAGCGGGTCGGGGTCCGAGCAGTACTTC. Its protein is CASSGSGSEQYF.

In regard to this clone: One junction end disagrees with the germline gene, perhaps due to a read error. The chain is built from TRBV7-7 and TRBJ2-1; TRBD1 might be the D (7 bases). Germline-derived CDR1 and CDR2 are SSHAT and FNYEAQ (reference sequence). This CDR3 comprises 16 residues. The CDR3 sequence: CASSPRPGGPYNEQFF. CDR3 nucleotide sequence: TGTGCTAGCAGCCCGCGCCCAGGGGGGCCCTACAATGAGCAGTTCTTC.

In nucleotides, the CDR3 is TGTGCCAGCAGCTTGAGCGGGGGTGCCAAAAACATTCAGTACTTC. It translates to CASSLSGGAKNIQYF. The rearrangement joins TRBV11-3 to TRBJ2-4; 8 bases agree with TRBD2. The CDR3 has 15 residues. Per the germline V gene, CDR1 is SGHNT and CDR2 is YENEEA. V shed 3 bases, J shed 1 base, and the junction held 2 bases outside the gene matches.